This T cell receptor (beta chain) is drawn from a study of identical twins. Study-wide results and limits: Out-of-frame alpha sequences shared by twins showed excess low generation probability.

Trimming cost V 0 bases and J 4 bases, with 10 bases left between them. Germline V CDR1 and CDR2: SGHRS, YFSETQ. This CDR3 comprises 15 residues. This clonotype was seen repeatedly, ten times or more. The antigen is undetermined. TCRdb reprocessed the 5' RACE reads with MiXCR, giving one entry per CDR3 protein. The sample comprises a few hundred thousand distinct CDR3 sequences, nearly 10% of which are singletons, and under 3.5% rests with the top ten. The sample also formed part of further work on yellow fever vaccine responses in identical twins. Turning to that study: After vaccination, twins' T cell response reportedly seemed partly convergent, partly personalized.

This rearrangement joins TRBV5-1 to TRBJ2-2; no clear D. Sequencing was done on a sample of PBMCs. The clonotype originates from a woman aged 18-29 years in good health. In DNA, the CDR3 is TGCGCCAGCAGCTTGGTTTCTAAGGCCACCGGGGAGCTGTTTTTT. It codes for CASSLVSKATGELFF.